These 22 T cell receptor beta chains share one sample of origin, sequenced in a study of regulatory T cells in long-lasting Graves disease. Time point in this sample: newly diagnosed GD, antithyroid drugs for less than 3 months. PBMCs provided the RNA from which the TCR library was made. According to the study, TCR beta libraries were built with iRepertoire HTBI primers and CDR3-region Arm-PCR. TCRdb ran MiXCR on the multiplex PCR reads and lists one entry per CDR3 protein. Of just over 600,000 distinct CDR3 sequences listed, approximately 15% are singletons. The sample also formed part of further work on T cells in Graves' hyperthyroidism and ophthalmopathy.

Sequenced here: peripheral blood mononuclear cells (PBMCs), sampled at new diagnosis, from a patient treated with antithyroid drugs. Receptors were obtained from a woman in her 30s with Graves disease.

The rearrangement joins TRBV24-1 to TRBJ1-6; no reliable D call. The CDR3 is made up of 14 amino acids. V dropped 9 bases and J dropped 4 bases, with 12 bases sitting between them. Germline-derived CDR1 and CDR2 are KGHDR and SFDVKD. In DNA, the CDR3 is TGTGCCACCGCAGCGGGGTCATATAATTCACCCCTCCACTTT. Translating gives CATAAGSYNSPLHF.

The chain combines TRBV7-6 with TRBJ2-2; no definite D call. Germline V CDR1 and CDR2: SGHVS, FNYEAQ. The CDR3 loop spans 14 amino acids. Trimming took off 5 bases at V and 2 bases at J, with 9 bases between the two ends. The CDR3 nucleotides are TGTGCCAGCAGCCCCACCTATAACACCGGGGAGCTGTTTTTT. Translating gives CASSPTYNTGELFF.

The chain employs TRBV19 and TRBJ1-2, with D perhaps matching TRBD1 (5 bases). Trimming stripped 6 bases from V and 1 base from J, with 12 bases between. The CDR3 is 14 amino acids. Germline loops: CDR1 LNHDA, CDR2 SQIVND (reference sequence). CDR3 amino acids: CASRTVNLNYGYTF. The CDR3 nucleotides are TGTGCCAGTAGGACAGTCAATCTTAACTATGGCTACACCTTC.

The chain recombines TRBV18 with TRBJ2-7; D uncertain. The CDR3 spans 16 residues. CDR1 and CDR2 (germline): KGHSH, LQKENI. V lost 3 bases and J lost 3, with 18 bases in between. Here the CDR3 DNA reads TGTGCCAGCTCACCTAACGGGCCAGTAGCATTCTACGAGCAGTACTTC. This gives the protein CASSPNGPVAFYEQYF.

Many counts were recorded for this clonotype. The chain links TRBV7-6 to TRBJ2-7, with D unresolved. V lost 1 base and J lost 9, with 25 bases in between. Per germline, CDR1 SGHVS and CDR2 FNYEAQ. The CDR3 extends over 17 amino acids. The CDR3 DNA is TGTGCCAGCAGCTTAGGAGGCCGGAGCACCCTACGATCGGGGCAGTACTTC. This sequence encodes CASSLGGRSTLRSGQYF.

In its sample, this clonotype was seen a few times. The chain joins TRBV5-1 to TRBJ1-2, with D maybe TRBD1 (6 bases). Germline V gene sequence: CDR1 SGHRS, CDR2 YFSETQ. This CDR3 has 13 residues. Trimming stripped 5 bases from V and 8 bases from J, with 16 bases between. The CDR3 is CASRSRDKEGYTF. The CDR3 nucleotides read TGCGCCAGCAGGTCCCGGGACAAGGAAGGCTACACCTTC.

This clonotype was recorded many times. The V gene is TRBV12-3 or TRBV12-4, the J gene TRBJ1-4; 7 bases are shared with TRBD1. This CDR3 is built from 15 residues. The junction had 7 bases not matched to a gene; V was cut back by 3 bases and J by 6 bases. The CDR3 protein is CASSFRQGSDEKLFF. The CDR3 coding sequence is TGTGCCAGCAGTTTCCGACAGGGTTCAGATGAAAAACTGTTTTTT.

A few counts support this clonotype. Given the absence of the conserved phenylalanine or tryptophan at the CDR3 end, a read error is likely. The chain has TRBV7-6 and TRBJ1-1; D ambiguous. Per germline, CDR1 SGHVS and CDR2 FNYEAQ. V shed 3 bases and J shed 4 bases, with 6 bases lying between them. This CDR3 region has 12 residues. DNA of the CDR3: TGTGCCAGCAGCTTTAAGGGCACTGAAGCTTTCCTT. This translates into CASSFKGTEAFL.

A few counts support this clonotype. This rearrangement joins TRBV5-8 to TRBJ1-3, with no clear D. Germline lookup yields CDR1 SGHTS and CDR2 YDEGEE. This CDR3 has 13 residues. Trimming took off 2 bases at V and 0 bases at J, with 3 bases between the two ends. The chain's CDR3 is CASSLHSGNTIYF. In nucleotides, the CDR3 is TGTGCCAGCAGCTTACACTCTGGAAACACCATATATTTT. The whole variable domain, remainder taken from reference TRBV5-8 and TRBJ1-3, is EAGVTQSPTHLIKTRGQQATLRCSPISGHTSVYWYQQALGLGLQFLLWYDEGEERNRGNFPPRFSGRQFPNYSSELNVNALELEDSALYLCASSLHSGNTIYFGEGSWLTVV.

This clonotype was observed at least ten times. The chain combines TRBV29-1 with TRBJ1-3; 7 bases are shared with TRBD1. The CDR3 is 14 amino acids. Germline CDR1 and CDR2: SQVTM and ANQGSEA. V dropped 6 bases and J dropped 0; count of bases not matched to a gene: 5. CDR3: CSVEGARSGNTIYF. In nucleotides, the CDR3 is TGCAGCGTGGAGGGGGCCCGCTCTGGAAACACCATATATTTT.

This clonotype has a count of ten or more. The chain combines TRBV27 with TRBJ2-5; D is possibly TRBD1 (5 bases). Trimming shortened V by 3 bases and J by 5 bases, and 10 bases separated the two germline ends. Germline loops: CDR1 MNHEY, CDR2 SMNVEV (reference sequence). The CDR3 has 13 amino acids. The DNA for the CDR3 is TGTGCCAGCAGTTTCAGGGCTTGGGAGACCCAGTACTTC. The encoded protein is CASSFRAWETQYF.

The chain joins TRBV25-1 to TRBJ1-5, with TRBD1 matching 9 bases. Germline CDR1 reads MGHDK; CDR2 reads SYGVNS. This CDR3 is built from 13 residues. V shed 7 bases, J shed 3 bases, and the junction held 1 base outside the gene matches. In DNA form, the CDR3 reads TGTGCCAGCACACAGGGGGCCAATCAGCCCCAGCATTTT. This sequence encodes CASTQGANQPQHF.

The chain carries TRBV7-3 and TRBJ2-5; D could derive from TRBD1 or TRBD2 (6 bases each). This CDR3 region has 15 residues. Germline V gene data show CDR1 as SGHTA and CDR2 as FQGTGA. With 1 base removed from V and 5 bases from J, the gap between germline ends came to 14 bases. CDR3: CASSLIGGPGETQYF. DNA of the CDR3: TGTGCCAGCAGCTTAATCGGGGGCCCGGGGGAGACCCAGTACTTC. Combining the CDR3 with reference TRBV7-3 and TRBJ2-5 gives the whole variable domain GAGVSQTPSNKVTEKGKYVELRCDPISGHTALYWYRQSLGQGPEFLIYFQGTGAADDSGLPNDRFFAVRPEGSVSTLKIQRTERGDSAVYLCASSLIGGPGETQYFGPGTRLLVL.

In its sample, this clonotype was seen once. A much larger clone is a single base away; this may be a read error. The rearrangement links TRBV29-1 to TRBJ2-1, with 9 positions matching TRBD2. Germline-derived CDR1 and CDR2 are SQVTM and ANQGSEA. The CDR3 totals 15 residues. The CDR3 loop reads CSVEGTSVSYNEQSF. Here the CDR3 DNA reads TGCAGCGTTGAAGGGACTAGCGTGTCATACAATGAGCAGTCCTTC.

This clonotype was found many times. The chain joins TRBV12-3 or TRBV12-4 to TRBJ2-7; D possibly corresponds to TRBD2 (5 bases). The CDR3 extends over 14 amino acids. V lost 6 bases, J lost 0 bases, and 12 bases lay in between. The CDR3 is CASSPGFSSYEQYF. CDR3 coding DNA: TGTGCCAGCAGCCCGGGATTTTCCTCCTACGAGCAGTACTTC.

The J gene is TRBJ1-5, the V gene TRBV3-1; weak D call: TRBD1 (5 bases). The CDR3 extends over 16 amino acids. The V gene's germline CDR1 is LGHDT and CDR2 YNNKEL (reference sequence). V was cut by 0 bases and J by 1 base, with 10 bases left in between. The CDR3 loop is CASSQDWGSSNQPQHF. In DNA form, the CDR3 reads TGTGCCAGCAGCCAAGATTGGGGGTCGAGCAATCAGCCCCAGCATTTT.

This chain connects TRBV28 to TRBJ2-7; 7 bases map to TRBD1. Germline trimming cut 4 bases from V and 1 base from J; bases unmatched to any gene: 7. The germline V gene encodes CDR1 MDHEN and CDR2 SYDVKM. The length of the CDR3 is 15 residues. CDR3 protein: CASSSGTALSYEQYF. As DNA, the CDR3 is TGTGCCAGCAGTTCAGGGACAGCCTTATCCTACGAGCAGTACTTC.

The J gene is TRBJ1-1, the V gene TRBV12-3 or TRBV12-4; D is unresolved. The CDR3 is made up of 15 amino acids. Trimming took off 6 bases at V and 3 bases at J, with 17 bases between the two ends. CDR3 amino acids: CASRPYGSGDTEAFF. CDR3 DNA sequence: TGTGCCAGCAGACCCTATGGCTCCGGGGACACTGAAGCTTTCTTT.

There are a few counts of this clonotype. V gene TRBV20-1 combines with J gene TRBJ2-4, with a weak D call TRBD2 (5 bases). With 0 bases removed from V and 0 bases from J, the gap between germline ends came to 12 bases. The CDR3 is 16 amino acids. Germline CDR1 reads DFQATT; CDR2 reads SNEGSKA (reference sequence). The CDR3 region has the DNA TGCAGTGCTAGAGATCTAAAGGGAGAAGCCAAAAACATTCAGTACTTC. Protein product: CSARDLKGEAKNIQYF.

This clonotype has at least ten counts. CDR3: CASSVQGGEQYF. CDR3 nucleotides: TGCGCCAGCAGCGTTCAGGGAGGCGAGCAGTACTTC. The V gene is TRBV5-1, the J gene TRBJ2-7, with a possible D match to TRBD2 (6 bases). This CDR3 comprises 12 residues. V lost 4 bases to trimming and J lost 6 bases, with 11 bases between them. Germline CDR1 and CDR2: SGHRS and YFSETQ.

This clonotype was recorded at least ten times. The V and J genes are TRBV11-2 and TRBJ2-4, with a weak D call TRBD1 (6 bases). The CDR3 contains 12 residues. Looked up from germline, CDR1 is SGHAT and CDR2 is FQNNGV. V lost 5 bases, J lost 6 bases, and 8 bases lay in between. CDR3 region: CASSQDRNIQYF. CDR3 sequence (DNA): TGTGCCAGCAGCCAGGACAGAAACATTCAGTACTTC.

This clonotype has just a few counts. The chain recombines TRBV20-1 with TRBJ2-1; D may be TRBD2 (7 bases). Germline V CDR1 and CDR2: DFQATT, SNEGSKA (reference sequence). The germline V and J ends were trimmed by 3 bases and 8 bases, with 17 bases remaining between them. There are 14 residues in the CDR3. CDR3 residues: CSASPAGAMDEQFF. Written as DNA, the CDR3 is TGCAGTGCTAGCCCCGCGGGGGCGATGGATGAGCAGTTCTTC.